The T cell receptor (beta chain) described here comes from a study of monozygotic twins with inflammatory bowel disease. TCRdb reprocessed the 5' RACE reads, keeping one entry per CDR3 protein, no DNA. The record lists 110,000 to 150,000 distinct CDR3 sequences, of which the ten most abundant hold more than 0.95%. The CDR3 spans 17 residues. The chain has TRBV12-3 or TRBV12-4 and TRBJ1-1. Sequencing was performed on blood. This clonotype was sampled from a human donor with ulcerative colitis or Crohn's disease, or a healthy co-twin of an affected twin (not recorded which). The CDR3 loop is CASSFRLAGVSNTEAFF.